The 21 T cell receptor beta chains below were found in one sample sequenced in a study of identical twins. TCRdb called the 5' RACE reads again in MiXCR, with one record for every CDR3 protein. The sample lists about 470,000 distinct CDR3 sequences, less than 25% seen once, with 2.9% in the top ten. Another study also made use of these data, one on T cells expressing NK-cell markers.

The sample was CD4+ T cells sorted from blood. The receptors stem from a woman aged 18-29 years in good health.

This clonotype was recorded a few times. CDR3 sequence reads: CASSTPDLRRELFF. In DNA form, the CDR3 reads TGTGCCAGCAGTACCCCGGACCTACGGAGGGAGCTGTTTTTT. V and J are TRBV6-2 or TRBV6-3 and TRBJ2-2; D call uncertain. Trimming shortened V by 5 bases and J by 9 bases, and 16 bases separated the two germline ends. The germline CDR1 and CDR2 sequences are MNHEY and SVGEGT. The CDR3 sequence is 14 residues long.

CDR3 nucleotides: TGTGCCAGCAGCCGAGGGGACTCTGGGGCCAACGTCCTGACTTTC. The encoded protein is CASSRGDSGANVLTF. The rearrangement uses TRBV7-9 and TRBJ2-6; either TRBD1 or TRBD2 may fit D (5 bases each). Germline V lookup: CDR1 SEHNR, CDR2 FQNEAQ (reference sequence). This CDR3 spans 15 amino acids. Between the trimmed V and J ends, which lost 5 bases and 0 bases, there was a span of 8 bases.

The V and J genes are TRBV30 and TRBJ1-3; D not certain. The CDR3 length is 12 residues. CDR1 is GTSNPN, CDR2 SVGIG, per germline (reference sequence). V shed 2 bases and J shed 4 bases, with 6 bases lying between them. CDR3 amino acids: CAWSPGGNTIYF. The CDR3, as DNA: TGTGCCTGGAGTCCTGGGGGAAACACCATATATTTT.

This clonotype was picked up a small number of times. V gene TRBV9 combines with J gene TRBJ2-4, with 8 bases lining up with TRBD2. Germline V gene sequence: CDR1 SGDLS, CDR2 YYNGEE. This CDR3 comprises 15 residues. Unmatched junction bases numbered 4, after V lost 0 bases and J lost 5 bases. CDR3 coding DNA: TGTGCCAGCAGCGTAGAAGCGGGGGTCCAAAACATTCAGTACTTC. Translation: CASSVEAGVQNIQYF.

The chain uses TRBV12-3 or TRBV12-4 and TRBJ2-1; D not resolved. V was trimmed by 3 bases and J by 5 bases, leaving 8 bases between them. This CDR3 contains 13 residues. In DNA form, the CDR3 reads TGTGCCAGCAGTTTTGGACCAGACAATGAGCAGTTCTTC. Its translation: CASSFGPDNEQFF.

Here the CDR3 DNA reads TGTGCCAGCAGACCACCGGGACTGGGACAAGAGACCCAGTACTTC. Translating it yields CASRPPGLGQETQYF. The V gene is TRBV6-2 or TRBV6-3, the J gene TRBJ2-5, with D possibly being TRBD2 (6 bases). The CDR3 has 15 residues. Trimming cost V 6 bases and J 2 bases, with 16 bases left between them. CDR1 and CDR2 (germline): MNHEY, SVGEGT.

This clonotype was observed a handful of times. At one end the junction does not follow the germline gene, possibly because of a read error. The chain has TRBV7-7 and TRBJ2-1; D is uncertain. The CDR3 contains 14 residues. The germline V gene has CDR1 SSHAT and CDR2 FNYEAQ (reference sequence). The CDR3 sequence is CASSLAWGNNEQFF. As DNA, the CDR3 is TGTGCTAGCAGCTTAGCCTGGGGAAACAATGAGCAGTTCTTC.

This clonotype was observed a handful of times. The chain employs TRBV3-1 and TRBJ1-6; the D gene is possibly TRBD1 (5 bases). The CDR3 runs 12 residues. Germline CDR1 LGHDT, CDR2 YNNKEL (reference sequence). Trimming shortened V by 1 base and J by 12 bases, and 7 bases separated the two germline ends. Here the CDR3 DNA reads TGTGCCAGCAGCCAAGTCGACAGACCCCTCCACTTT. Amino acid sequence: CASSQVDRPLHF.

The chain joins TRBV4-1 to TRBJ1-5; maybe TRBD1 (5 bases). The CDR3 has 13 residues. V was cut by 0 bases and J by 9 bases, with 9 bases left in between. CDR1 and CDR2 from the germline V gene are MGHRA and YSYEKL. The CDR3 region has the DNA TGCGCCAGCAGCCAAGAGGACATGAGGCCCCAGCATTTT. Amino acid sequence: CASSQEDMRPQHF.

The chain recombines TRBV20-1 with TRBJ2-1; 8 bases agree with TRBD2. The CDR3 is 13 residues long. Per germline, CDR1 DFQATT and CDR2 SNEGSKA (reference sequence). Losses at the gene ends were 3 bases for V and 6 bases for J; bases not matched to a gene: 4. The CDR3 bases are TGCAGTGCTAGGGGACTAGGAGTCAATGAGCAGTTCTTC. It translates to CSARGLGVNEQFF.

The rearrangement uses TRBV20-1 and TRBJ2-1, with D tentatively TRBD2 (6 bases). CDR1 and CDR2 (germline): DFQATT, SNEGSKA (reference sequence). Trimming removed 0 bases at V and 13 bases at J, with 22 bases between. The CDR3 runs 15 residues. The CDR3 reads CSARDLSGLQVAQFF. The CDR3 nucleotides read TGCAGTGCTAGAGATCTCAGCGGGCTCCAAGTGGCTCAGTTCTTC.

The J gene is TRBJ1-1, the V gene TRBV4-1; D is unresolved. Per the germline V gene, CDR1 is MGHRA and CDR2 is YSYEKL. The V end was cut by 1 base, the J end by 4 bases, with 7 bases between. The CDR3 contains 13 residues. CDR3 residues: CASSQGGSTEAFF. Written as DNA, the CDR3 is TGCGCCAGCAGCCAAGGGGGTAGCACTGAAGCTTTCTTT.

The chain carries TRBV5-1 and TRBJ2-7; D call uncertain. The CDR3 extends over 12 amino acids. Germline lookup yields CDR1 SGHRS and CDR2 YFSETQ. V was shortened by 9 bases and J by 7 bases, with 17 bases between the two germline ends. This chain's CDR3 is CATGLGMGEQYF. Here the CDR3 DNA reads TGCGCCACCGGCCTAGGGATGGGGGAGCAGTACTTC. The variable domain in full, with the rest retrieved from reference TRBV5-1 and TRBJ2-7, is KAGVTQTPRYLIKTRGQQVTLSCSPISGHRSVSWYQQTPGQGLQFLFEYFSETQRNKGNFPGRFSGRQFSNSRSEMNVSTLELGDSALYLCATGLGMGEQYFGPGTRLTVT.

This clonotype has more than one count but fewer than ten. The rearrangement joins TRBV29-1 to TRBJ1-5; 9 bases line up with TRBD1. The junction had 6 bases not matched to a gene; V was cut back by 6 bases and J by 6 bases. Germline assignment: CDR1 SQVTM and CDR2 ANQGSEA. The CDR3 loop spans 13 amino acids. CDR3 region: CSVGQGNSQPQHF. For the CDR3, the DNA is TGCAGCGTCGGACAGGGGAACAGTCAGCCCCAGCATTTT.

The V and J genes are TRBV10-2 and TRBJ1-2, with 8 bases matching TRBD1. The trim removed 8 bases at V and 6 bases at J, leaving 11 bases unmatched. This CDR3 is 14 amino acids long. Germline-derived CDR1 and CDR2 are WSHSY and SAAADI. CDR3 coding DNA: TGCGCCAGCTCGTCCCAGGGGGCGCAGGATGGCTACACCTTC. Amino acids: CASSSQGAQDGYTF.

This clonotype was counted only a few times. V and J are TRBV6-5 and TRBJ2-7, with TRBD1 as a possible D gene (6 bases). CDR1 MNHEY and CDR2 SVGAGI come from the germline V gene. V gave up 0 bases and J gave up 6 bases, with 15 bases separating them. CDR3 length equals 15 residues. CDR3 coding DNA: TGTGCCAGCAGTTACTCCCCGGGACAATTCTTCGAGCAGTACTTC. This translates into CASSYSPGQFFEQYF.

J is TRBJ1-5 and V is TRBV27; TRBD1 might be the D (6 bases). The CDR3 sequence is 14 residues long. V lost 6 bases to trimming and J lost 6 bases, with 15 bases between them. Germline V CDR1 and CDR2: MNHEY, SMNVEV (reference sequence). CDR3 sequence reads: CASRQGQWAQPQHF. CDR3 bases: TGTGCCAGCAGGCAAGGACAGTGGGCTCAGCCCCAGCATTTT.

The V call is TRBV28, the J call TRBJ2-7; 8 bases are shared with TRBD2. V lost 10 bases, J lost 0 bases, and 5 bases stayed unmatched. Germline V gene lookup returns CDR1 MDHEN and CDR2 SYDVKM. The CDR3 extends over 13 amino acids. CDR3 region: CATGGGSSYEQYF. Written as DNA, the CDR3 is TGTGCCACCGGGGGGGGCAGCTCCTACGAGCAGTACTTC. Based on the CDR3 plus reference TRBV28 and TRBJ2-7, the full variable domain is DVKVTQSSRYLVKRTGEKVFLECVQDMDHENMFWYRQDPGLGLRLIYFSYDVKMKEKGDIPEGYSVSREKKERFSLILESASTNQTSMYLCATGGGSSYEQYFGPGTRLTVT.

V is TRBV20-1 and J is TRBJ1-1, with D hard to call. Trimming removed 3 bases at V and 1 base at J, with 12 bases between. The V gene's germline CDR1 is DFQATT and CDR2 SNEGSKA (reference sequence). This CDR3 region has 14 residues. The CDR3 protein is CSASFPRKNTEAFF. Written as DNA, the CDR3 is TGCAGTGCTAGCTTTCCCAGGAAGAACACTGAAGCTTTCTTT.

This chain connects TRBV10-3 to TRBJ2-7, with 10 bases fitting TRBD1. From germline, CDR1 is ENHRY and CDR2 SYGVKD. The CDR3 loop spans 12 amino acids. J was trimmed by 7 bases and V by 9 bases; bases with no gene match: 6. CDR3 region: CAIQDRGLEQYF. CDR3 nucleotides: TGTGCCATACAAGACAGGGGGCTTGAGCAGTACTTC.

This chain uses TRBV10-3 with TRBJ1-2; D is unclear. The CDR3 is made up of 12 amino acids. Trimming removed 7 bases at V and 4 bases at J, with 10 bases between. Germline CDR1 ENHRY, CDR2 SYGVKD. CDR3 sequence: CAIMGFGYGYTF. In DNA form, the CDR3 reads TGTGCCATCATGGGGTTCGGCTATGGCTACACCTTC.